This T cell receptor (beta chain) was obtained from a study of graft-versus-host responses after intestinal transplantation. Findings and caveats of the study: GvH clones occurred in recipient marrow; some first appeared in ileum or blood.

Only in-frame clones appear in the TCRdb table, and some are missing; sequencing was by immunoSEQ multiplex PCR. In the table there are some 66,000 clones, roughly nine tenths of which are singletons. Comments on this clone: What it binds is not known.

The CDR3 has 15 amino acids. Germline CDR1 and CDR2: SQVTM and ANQGSEA. Losses at the gene ends were 3 bases for V and 6 bases for J; bases not matched to a gene: 13. Processing released intraepithelial and lamina propria lymphocytes from the graft tissue. J is TRBJ1-2 and V is TRBV29-1; 7 nucleotides agree with TRBD1. This TCR derives from a human patient who received an intestinal transplant, so some T cells may come from the graft donor. The sequenced sample was ileum tissue, obtained more than 350 days after transplant. CDR3 amino acids: CSVDRGQGGRNGYTF. In DNA, the CDR3 is TGCAGCGTTGACCGCGGCCAGGGGGGGAGGAATGGCTACACCTTC. The full variable domain, rest sourced from reference TRBV29-1 and TRBJ1-2, is SAVISQKPSRDICQRGTSLTIQCQVDSQVTMMFWYRQQPGQSLTLIATANQGSEATYESGFVIDKFPISRPNLTFSTLTVSNMSPEDSSIYLCSVDRGQGGRNGYTFGSGTRLTVV.